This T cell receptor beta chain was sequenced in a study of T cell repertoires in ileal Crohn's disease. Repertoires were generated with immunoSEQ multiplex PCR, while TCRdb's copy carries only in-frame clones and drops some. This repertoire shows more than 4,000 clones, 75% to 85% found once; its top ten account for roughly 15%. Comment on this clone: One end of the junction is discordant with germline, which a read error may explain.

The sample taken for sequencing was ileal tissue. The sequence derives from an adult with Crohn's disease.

The CDR3 is CASSLAGGPWDEQFF. DNA for the CDR3: TGTGCCAGCAGCCTAGCGGGGGGGCCTTGGGATGAGCAGTTCTTC. The V gene is TRBV7-2, the J gene TRBJ2-1; 12 nucleotides align to TRBD2. The CDR3 length is 15 residues. Germline lookup yields CDR1 SGHTA and CDR2 FQGNSA.